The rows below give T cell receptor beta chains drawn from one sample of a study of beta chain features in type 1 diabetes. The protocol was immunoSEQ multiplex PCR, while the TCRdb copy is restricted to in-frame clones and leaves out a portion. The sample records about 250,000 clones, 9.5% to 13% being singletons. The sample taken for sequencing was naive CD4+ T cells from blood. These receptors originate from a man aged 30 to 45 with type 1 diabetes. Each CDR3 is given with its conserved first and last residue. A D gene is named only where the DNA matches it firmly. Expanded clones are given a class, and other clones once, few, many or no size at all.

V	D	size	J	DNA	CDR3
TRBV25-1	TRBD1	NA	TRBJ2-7	TGTGCCAGCAACAGGGGTTACGAGCAGTACTTC	CASNRGYEQYF
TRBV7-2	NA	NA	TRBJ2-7	TGTGCCAGCAGCTTATATTACCAGTCCTACGAGCAGTACTTC	CASSLYYQSYEQYF
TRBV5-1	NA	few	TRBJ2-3	TGCGCCAGCAGCTTTACGGGGGCAGATACGCAGTATTTT	CASSFTGADTQYF
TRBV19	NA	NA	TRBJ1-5	TGTGCCAGTAGTTTTGGCGGGGGTCAGCCCCAGCATTTT	CASSFGGGQPQHF
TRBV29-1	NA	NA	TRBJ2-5	TGCAGCGTTGGTGTAGGGGCGGAGACCCAGTACTTC	CSVGVGAETQYF
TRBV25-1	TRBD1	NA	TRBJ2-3	TGTGCCAGCAGCAAGACAGGGTCCGATACGCAGTATTTT	CASSKTGSDTQYF
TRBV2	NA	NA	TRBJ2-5	TGTGCCGCGCGGGACTTAAGAGAGTCGACGACCCAGTACTTC	CAARDLRESTTQYF
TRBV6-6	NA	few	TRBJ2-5	TGTGCCAGCAGTTACACCCAGGGAGAGACCCAGTACTTC	CASSYTQGETQYF
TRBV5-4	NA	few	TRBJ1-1	TGTGCCAGCAGCCTACAGGTAAACGCTGAAGCTTTCTTT	CASSLQVNAEAFF
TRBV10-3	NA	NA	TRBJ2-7	TGTGCCATCATGGTATCTAGTGGAGGCTACGAGCAGTACTTC	CAIMVSSGGYEQYF
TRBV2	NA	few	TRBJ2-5	TGTGCCAGCAACCTCGGGGGTCAGGAGACCCAGTACTTC	CASNLGGQETQYF
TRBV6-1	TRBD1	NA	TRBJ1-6	TGTGCCAGCAGTGAATTAAAGGACAGGGATTCACCCCTCCACTTT	CASSELKDRDSPLHF
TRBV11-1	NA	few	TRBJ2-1	TGTGCCAGCAGCTTAGAAAGGGAGAGTGAGCAGTTCTTC	CASSLERESEQFF
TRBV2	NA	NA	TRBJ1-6	TGTGCCAGCAGTAGTCCAGGGAATAATTCACCCCTCCACTTT	CASSSPGNNSPLHF
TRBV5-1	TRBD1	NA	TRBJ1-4	TGCGCCAGCAGCGACAGGGTCACTAATGAAAAACTGTTTTTT	CASSDRVTNEKLFF
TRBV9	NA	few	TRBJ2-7	TGTGCCAGCAGCTTGGGGGGGCTAGCGGACCGCTCCTACGAGCAGTACTTC	CASSLGGLADRSYEQYF
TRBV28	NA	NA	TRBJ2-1	TGTGCCAGCAGTCCGCGGGCCGTCACCTACAATGAGCAGTTCTTC	CASSPRAVTYNEQFF
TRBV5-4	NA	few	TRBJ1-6	TGTGCCAGCAGCTTGGGGAGCCTTAATTCACCCCTCCACTTT	CASSLGSLNSPLHF
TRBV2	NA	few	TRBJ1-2	TGTGCCAGCAATCAAGCGCGGGGGCATACCTATGGCTACACCTTC	CASNQARGHTYGYTF
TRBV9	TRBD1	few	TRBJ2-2	TGTGCCAGCAGCCCACGGACAGGGGCAGTTCCCACCGGGGAGCTGTTTTTT	CASSPRTGAVPTGELFF
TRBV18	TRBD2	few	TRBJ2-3	TGTGCCAGCTCACCGACTAGCGGGGGCACAGATACGCAGTATTTT	CASSPTSGGTDTQYF
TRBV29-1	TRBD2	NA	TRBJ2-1	TGCAGCGTTGAGTGGTCTAGCGGGGGGTATGAGCAGTTCTTC	CSVEWSSGGYEQFF
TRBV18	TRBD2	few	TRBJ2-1	TGTGCCAGCTCATTTTTACTAGCGCCTCACCAGTTCTTC	CASSFLLAPHQFF
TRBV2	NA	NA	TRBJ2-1	TGTGCCAGCAGGGGTGACAGTAGGGGAAAGTTCTTC	CASRGDSRGKFF
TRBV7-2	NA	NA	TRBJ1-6	TGTGCCAGCAGCCTCGCCGGGCTCTCGACTACTGCCTCACCCCTCCACTTT	CASSLAGLSTTASPLHF
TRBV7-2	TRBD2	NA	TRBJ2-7	TGTGCCAGTACCTTCGGGAGGGTAGGCGAGCAGTACTTC	CASTFGRVGEQYF
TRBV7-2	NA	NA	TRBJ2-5	TGTGCCAGCAGCTTAACCGAAGCGGAGACCCAGTACTTC	CASSLTEAETQYF
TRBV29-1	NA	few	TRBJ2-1	TGCAGCGTTAGTAGCGTAAGCTCCTACAATGAGCAGTTCTTC	CSVSSVSSYNEQFF
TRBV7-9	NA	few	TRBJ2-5	TGTGCCAGCAGCTTAGACGGTCCAGAGACCCAGTACTTC	CASSLDGPETQYF
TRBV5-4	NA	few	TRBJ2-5	TGTGCCAGCAGCTTGGTGTCAGGCCAAGAGACCCAGTACTTC	CASSLVSGQETQYF
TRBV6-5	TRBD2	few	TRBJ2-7	TGTGCCACCAGGCCGGGACTAGCGAGTACCTACGAGCAGTACTTC	CATRPGLASTYEQYF
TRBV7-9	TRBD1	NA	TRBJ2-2	TGTGCCAGCAGCTGGACAGGGGAGTACACCGGGGAGCTGTTTTTT	CASSWTGEYTGELFF
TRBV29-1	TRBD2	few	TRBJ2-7	TGCAGCGTGGGGACTAGCGACTCCTACGAGCAGTACTTC	CSVGTSDSYEQYF
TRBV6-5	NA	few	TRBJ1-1	TGTGCCAGCAGTTACTCGAATAACTTGAACACTGAAGCTTTCTTT	CASSYSNNLNTEAFF
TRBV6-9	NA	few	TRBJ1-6	TGTGCCAGCACCCCGACAGAGGGGAGGAATTCACCCCTCCACTTT	CASTPTEGRNSPLHF
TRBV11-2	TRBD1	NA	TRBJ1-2	TGTGCCAGCAGCTCCCGGACAGGGCCAATTAACGACTATGGCTACACCTTC	CASSSRTGPINDYGYTF